This T cell receptor beta chain came from a study of blood T cell repertoires in COVID-19. Background on the study: Nucleic acid was either cDNA or gDNA, and it came from T cells, B-cell-depleted T cells, or PBMCs.

Original handling: Estimation of nucleated cell counts was performed using reference gene primer amplification. Clones were sequenced by immunoSEQ multiplex PCR, and TCRdb holds only the in-frame ones, with some missing. V and J calls plus clone size are reproduced from that table; the DNA served to infer D and trimming. The table records 110,000 to 150,000 clones, just over 85% of them present only once. The V gene's germline CDR1 is SNHLY and CDR2 FYNNEI. V shed 5 bases and J 7 bases; nucleotides not matched to a gene: 2. The CDR3 extends over 14 amino acids. Recruitment covered about two dozen US areas and drew participants whose ages spanned about 18 to 100 years.

Input material: PBMCs or T cells enriched from blood (not recorded which). The V gene is TRBV2, the J gene TRBJ2-2; 12 nucleotides align to TRBD2. The clonotype was recovered from a man aged 50-60 years who had recovered from COVID-19. CDR3 DNA sequence: TGTGCCAGCAGTTTACTAGCGGGGGGCGGGGAGCTGTTTTTT. The encoded protein is CASSLLAGGGELFF.